This TCR beta chain was retrieved from a study of CD8 T cells in Susac syndrome. The CDR3 extends over 17 amino acids. Germline trimming cut 2 bases from V and 3 bases from J; bases unmatched to any gene: 12. CDR1 LGHDT and CDR2 YNNKEL come from the germline V gene (reference sequence). About 0.45 to 1 ug RNA was reverse transcribed with random hexamers. TCRdb processed the immunoSEQ multiplex PCR reads anew with MiXCR; each CDR3 protein has one entry. The sample has about 23,000 distinct CDR3 sequences; just under 95% are singletons. The J gene is TRBJ2-5, the V gene TRBV3-1, with 7 bases identical to TRBD1. The sample consisted of CD8+ T cells from PBMCs. This TCR came from a human donor with Susac syndrome. The CDR3 coding sequence is TGTGCCAGCAGCCAAAATCAGGGGGTCTTCGGTGAAGAGACCCAGTACTTC. Residues: CASSQNQGVFGEETQYF.